This T cell receptor beta chain is drawn from a study of a mutant IDH1 vaccine in newly diagnosed glioma. Study overall: In some groups vaccination began 4-6 weeks post-radiotherapy; others received it with temozolomide. Former treatment meant radiotherapy, temozolomide, or both; the majority had gotten both.

Time point denoted: week 35, safety follow-up. Vaccination used 300 ug of mutant IDH1 20-mer peptide per dose, with topical imiquimod. Patients received eight vaccinations in weeks 1, 3, 5, 7, 11, 15, 19, 23. In every donor, the tumor was a new WHO grade 3 or 4 IDH1-mutant, ATRX-lost astrocytoma. Trimming stripped 1 base from V and 3 bases from J, with 13 bases between. CDR3 length: 15 residues. The germline gives CDR1 SGHRS, CDR2 YFSETQ. Concerning this clone: Its matching antigen is unknown.

Sequencing used immunoSEQ multiplex PCR; TCRdb keeps in-frame clones, though not all of them. The table includes 35,000 to 45,000 clones, roughly 84% detected once. The clonotype comes from a woman between 45 and 65 years old with glioma. The source material was PBMCs, sampled from a glioma patient whose treatment included an IDH1 peptide vaccine. The chain links TRBV5-1 to TRBJ1-1; tentative D call: TRBD1 (5 bases). The CDR3 coding sequence is TGCGCCAGCAGCTTGTGGGACGCTAAGTACACTGAAGCTTTCTTT. The encoded protein is CASSLWDAKYTEAFF.